Shown below are 26 T cell receptor beta chains from a single sample sequenced in a study of CD8 T cells in ankylosing spondylitis (dated by TCRdb to 2016 to 2017). Results the study describes overall, beyond this receptor: A TCR beta motif made up of eight or nine highly homologous amino acid variants appeared to be characteristic of blood from ankylosing spondylitis patients.

Antigens for these TCRs are unknown. The method behind the library was 5' RACE. The data were produced on an Illumina HiSeq 2500. The public reads were run again by TCRdb, first through fastp at Q25 and then through MiXCR, and only productive beta chains were kept. Rows with a matching CDR3 protein are joined into one entry that keeps the most common DNA and genes. The sample contains roughly 700,000 distinct CDR3 sequences, around 19% of them found a single time. The ten most abundant clones make up around 19% of the sample. Sequencing used blood, either unsorted or a sorted T cell fraction (not recorded which). These receptors were taken from a male donor with ankylosing spondylitis.

The chain carries TRBV30 and TRBJ2-5, with D possibly being TRBD1 (5 bases). The CDR3 length is 12 residues. The ends were cut back, 7 bases at V and 2 bases at J, with 11 bases in the middle. The germline gives CDR1 GTSNPN, CDR2 SVGIG (reference sequence). CDR3 coding DNA: TGTGCCTACTCCAGGGTACAAGAGACCCAGTACTTC. Protein sequence: CAYSRVQETQYF. The full variable domain, with the rest looked up from reference TRBV30 and TRBJ2-5, is SQTIHQWPATLVQPVGSPLSLECTVEGTSNPNLYWYRQAAGRGLQLLFYSVGIGQISSEVPQNLSASRPQDRQFILSSKKLLLSDSGFYLCAYSRVQETQYFGPGTRLLVL.

The J gene is TRBJ2-2, the V gene TRBV20-1; D could derive from TRBD1 or TRBD2 (5 bases each). Germline-derived CDR1 and CDR2 are DFQATT and SNEGSKA (reference sequence). Trimming took 3 bases from V and 4 from J, leaving 12 bases between them. This CDR3 spans 14 amino acids. CDR3 protein: CSASLRAGTGELFF. In DNA, the CDR3 is TGCAGTGCTAGTCTCAGGGCGGGCACCGGGGAGCTGTTTTTT.

The gene calls are TRBV11-2 and TRBJ2-3; D may be TRBD1 (6 bases). The CDR3 totals 18 residues. The germline V gene has CDR1 SGHAT and CDR2 FQNNGV. The V end was cut by 3 bases, the J end by 0 bases, with 19 bases between. This CDR3 is CASSFRRGLLPSTDTQYF. CDR3 coding DNA: TGTGCCAGCAGCTTCCGTAGGGGGTTGCTTCCGAGCACAGATACGCAGTATTTT.

CDR3 protein: CASSEDSVVTDTQYF. CDR3 in DNA: TGTGCCAGCAGTGAGGACAGTGTAGTGACAGATACGCAGTATTTT. V is TRBV2 and J is TRBJ2-3, with a weak D call TRBD1 (6 bases). Per the germline V gene, CDR1 is SNHLY and CDR2 is FYNNEI. The CDR3 is 15 residues long. With 3 bases removed from V and 3 bases from J, the gap between germline ends came to 13 bases.

V is TRBV15 and J is TRBJ2-1; 11 bases align to TRBD2. Trimming took 7 bases from V and 0 from J; bases not matched to a gene: 11. CDR1 is LNHNV and CDR2 is YYDKDF in the germline V gene (reference sequence). The CDR3 consists of 18 residues. The CDR3 DNA reads TGTGCCACCACTCCGACTAGCGGGAAAAGGAGCTCCTACAATGAGCAGTTCTTC. Its translation is CATTPTSGKRSSYNEQFF.

This clonotype came up a few times. The V call is TRBV20-1, the J call TRBJ1-2; TRBD1 is a possible D gene (5 bases). Trimming took off 0 bases at V and 0 bases at J, with 8 bases between the two ends. Germline V gene sequence: CDR1 DFQATT, CDR2 SNEGSKA (reference sequence). The CDR3 contains 14 residues. CDR3 residues: CSARDRQSNYGYTF. The CDR3 coding sequence is TGCAGTGCTAGAGATCGACAGTCTAACTATGGCTACACCTTC.

This clonotype was seen at least ten times. The J gene is TRBJ2-5, the V gene TRBV7-9; 7 bases are shared with TRBD1. Germline values: CDR1 SEHNR, CDR2 FQNEAQ (reference sequence). J lost 1 base, V lost 4 bases, and 3 bases had no gene match. The CDR3 runs 14 residues. The CDR3 is CASSSRTGQETQYF. The CDR3 DNA reads TGTGCCAGCAGCTCGAGGACAGGCCAAGAGACCCAGTACTTC.

V usage is TRBV5-4 and J usage is TRBJ2-1; tentative D call: TRBD2 (7 bases). CDR1 is SGHNT and CDR2 is YYREEE in the germline V gene (reference sequence). Trimming removed 0 bases at V and 4 bases at J, with 14 bases between. There are 16 residues in the CDR3. The CDR3 sequence is CASSLAGGPIYNEQFF. DNA for the CDR3: TGTGCCAGCAGCTTGGCCGGGGGGCCGATTTACAATGAGCAGTTCTTC. The full variable domain, in which reference TRBV5-4 and TRBJ2-1 provide the parts outside the CDR3, is ETGVTQSPTHLIKTRGQQVTLRCSSQSGHNTVSWYQQALGQGPQFIFQYYREEENGRGNFPPRFSGLQFPNYSSELNVNALELDDSALYLCASSLAGGPIYNEQFFGPGTRLTVL.

This clonotype was picked up a small number of times. This chain connects TRBV20-1 to TRBJ2-2; 9 bases are shared with TRBD1. CDR3 length: 16 amino acids. Germline assignment: CDR1 DFQATT and CDR2 SNEGSKA (reference sequence). Trimming took 3 bases from V and 4 from J; bases not matched to a gene: 9. This CDR3 reads CSARPGGQGITGELFF. The CDR3 DNA is TGCAGTGCTAGGCCAGGGGGACAGGGAATCACCGGGGAGCTGTTTTTT.

This clonotype was counted a few times. This chain links TRBV12-3 or TRBV12-4 with TRBJ2-7; D might be TRBD2 (6 bases). This CDR3 is built from 12 residues. Trimming removed 8 bases at V and 0 bases at J, with 8 bases between. The DNA for the CDR3 is TGTGCCAGCGGAGGGCCCTCCTACGAGCAGTACTTC. Protein product: CASGGPSYEQYF.

This clonotype has just a few counts. The CDR3 DNA reads as TGTGCCAGCAGCCCACTTACCGGACGGAACCAAGAGACCCAGTACTTC. As protein: CASSPLTGRNQETQYF. The chain employs TRBV3-1 and TRBJ2-5, with D unresolved. Germline CDR1 is LGHDT and CDR2 is YNNKEL (reference sequence). The CDR3 covers 16 residues. V gave up 4 bases and J gave up 0 bases, with 15 bases separating them.

This clonotype has a count of ten or more. CDR3: CASSPGGVTDTQYF. The CDR3 bases are TGCGCCAGCAGCCCGGGAGGCGTCACAGATACGCAGTATTTT. The chain is built from TRBV5-1 and TRBJ2-3; 7 bases are shared with TRBD2. The CDR3 covers 14 residues. CDR1 is SGHRS and CDR2 is YFSETQ in the germline V gene. After removal of 4 bases from V and 2 bases from J, the junction contained 4 bases not matched to a gene.

This clonotype was seen only a few times. The rearrangement links TRBV29-1 to TRBJ1-2; TRBD1 aligns across 7 bases. This CDR3 has 12 amino acids. Germline assignment: CDR1 SQVTM and CDR2 ANQGSEA. The V and J ends lost 5 bases and 7 bases, in that order; junction bases with no gene match: 7. In DNA form, the CDR3 reads TGCAGCGTTCCCGAGGGGGCGGTTGGCTACACCTTC. Translating it yields CSVPEGAVGYTF.

This clonotype showed up just a few times. The chain links TRBV12-3 or TRBV12-4 to TRBJ1-6, with D unclear. The CDR3 totals 15 residues. Trimming stripped 3 bases from V and 7 bases from J, with 13 bases between. CDR3 region: CASSLNEGRNSPLHF. Here the CDR3 DNA reads TGTGCCAGCAGTTTGAATGAAGGCCGAAATTCACCCCTCCACTTT.

This clonotype was picked up a small number of times. This chain joins TRBV4-2 and TRBJ2-3, with TRBD2 matching over 11 bases. V trimming: 0 bases; J trimming: 10 bases; junction bases outside the gene matches: 12. Germline V lookup: CDR1 LGHNA, CDR2 YNFKEQ. This CDR3 contains 17 residues. Here the CDR3 reads CASSQEPPGLAAWPQYF. The CDR3 nucleotides read TGTGCCAGCAGCCAAGAGCCCCCGGGACTAGCGGCCTGGCCGCAGTATTTT.

This clonotype was detected only a few times. The chain recombines TRBV5-6 with TRBJ2-7; D is perhaps TRBD1 or TRBD2 (5 bases each). Germline loops: CDR1 SGHDT, CDR2 YYEEEE. Trimming removed 1 base from V and 3 bases from J, with 11 bases in between. The CDR3 sequence is 14 residues long. The CDR3 DNA reads as TGTGCCAGCAGCTTGCCGGGACGGAACTACGAGCAGTACTTC. Translating it yields CASSLPGRNYEQYF.

This clonotype was observed a handful of times. The chain is built from TRBV19 and TRBJ2-3, with a possible D match to TRBD2 (6 bases). Germline V gene lookup returns CDR1 LNHDA and CDR2 SQIVND (reference sequence). The CDR3 length is 15 residues. Trimming removed 8 bases from V and 3 bases from J, with 18 bases in between. Here the CDR3 reads CASEGLGGKTDTQYF. Written as DNA, the CDR3 is TGTGCCAGTGAAGGACTCGGGGGTAAGACAGATACGCAGTATTTT.

This sequence joins TRBV7-2 and TRBJ2-1; 14 positions agree with TRBD2. Germline V gene sequence: CDR1 SGHTA, CDR2 FQGNSA. The CDR3 length is 17 residues. Trimming removed 5 bases from V and 1 base from J; junction bases left unmatched: 4. CDR3 sequence reads: CASSRRLAGGSYNEQFF. CDR3 coding DNA: TGTGCCAGCAGCCGTAGACTAGCGGGGGGGTCCTACAATGAGCAGTTCTTC.

The table lists this clonotype with many counts. The chain combines TRBV29-1 with TRBJ2-1, with D uncertain. Germline CDR1 reads SQVTM; CDR2 reads ANQGSEA. Trimming removed 6 bases from V and 3 bases from J, with 6 bases in between. CDR3 size: 11 residues. In DNA, the CDR3 is TGCAGCGTAGCGAACTACAATGAGCAGTTCTTC. As protein: CSVANYNEQFF.

The chain couples TRBV5-6 to TRBJ1-5; the D gene is possibly TRBD1 (6 bases). The germline V gene encodes CDR1 SGHDT and CDR2 YYEEEE. The CDR3 is made up of 15 amino acids. Trimming stripped 0 bases from V and 4 bases from J, with 11 bases between. The CDR3 is CASSLGGQWNQPQHF. CDR3 nucleotide sequence: TGTGCCAGCAGCTTGGGAGGACAGTGGAATCAGCCCCAGCATTTT.

This clonotype has only a few counts. This chain uses TRBV10-3 with TRBJ2-1; 14 bases line up with TRBD2. This CDR3 region has 18 residues. V was clipped by 3 bases and J by 10 bases; unmatched bases: 14. Per germline, CDR1 ENHRY and CDR2 SYGVKD. The CDR3 DNA reads as TGTGCCATCAGTGATGTGACTAGCGGGGGGGCCGTGATCGGCGAGCAGTTCTTC. Translating it yields CAISDVTSGGAVIGEQFF.

V usage is TRBV4-2 and J usage is TRBJ2-5; TRBD2 matches at 9 bases. CDR3 length equals 16 residues. With V trimmed by 1 base and J by 4 bases, 7 bases remained unmatched. Germline V CDR1 and CDR2: LGHNA, YNFKEQ. As DNA, the CDR3 is TGTGCCAGCAGCCAAGTAGGATGGCGGGGGGGAGAGACCCAGTACTTC. Its translation: CASSQVGWRGGETQYF.

The V and J genes are TRBV4-2 and TRBJ2-3; 16 bases are shared with TRBD2. With V trimmed by 4 bases and J by 2 bases, 12 bases remained unmatched. This CDR3 contains 20 residues. Germline V CDR1 and CDR2: LGHNA, YNFKEQ. CDR3 sequence reads: CASSLYSGLAGGDITDTQYF. The CDR3 nucleotides read TGTGCCAGCAGCCTATACTCGGGACTAGCGGGGGGGGATATCACAGATACGCAGTATTTT.

This clonotype was recorded many times. V is TRBV20-1 and J is TRBJ2-3; the D call may be TRBD1 or TRBD2 (5 bases each). In germline, CDR1 is DFQATT, CDR2 SNEGSKA (reference sequence). V was clipped by 6 bases and J by 0 bases, with 16 bases between them. The CDR3 length is 15 residues. CDR3 amino acids: CSATHKGESTDTQYF. CDR3 DNA sequence: TGCAGTGCAACCCATAAAGGGGAGAGCACAGATACGCAGTATTTT.

The rearrangement links TRBV28 to TRBJ1-1; D is uncertain. Looked up from germline, CDR1 is MDHEN and CDR2 is SYDVKM. Trimming removed 10 bases from V and 0 bases from J, with 18 bases in between. CDR3 length: 15 amino acids. This CDR3 is CANRKTSGVNTEAFF. The CDR3, as DNA: TGTGCCAACCGAAAAACCTCTGGGGTGAACACTGAAGCTTTCTTT.

Ten or more counts support this clonotype. The chain is built from TRBV29-1 and TRBJ2-7; TRBD2 matches 11 bases. This CDR3 comprises 14 residues. Germline CDR1 and CDR2: SQVTM and ANQGSEA. V gave up 2 bases and J gave up 6 bases; unmatched junction bases: 6. The CDR3, as DNA: TGCAGCGTTGAAAAACTAGCGGGGGAGAGCGAGCAGTACTTC. Translating it yields CSVEKLAGESEQYF.